These 22 T cell receptor beta chains were all obtained from the same sample, sequenced in a study of neurological immune-mediated disorders. MiXCR, run by TCRdb on the 5' RACE reads, gives a single entry per CDR3 protein. The data hold 45,000 to 65,000 distinct CDR3 sequences, with 3% to 4% observed a single time. Material for sequencing was PBMCs. Receptor source: a man aged 40-49 years with multiple sclerosis.

Worth noting for this clonotype: A read error is possible here, since a much larger clone lies one base away. The chain has TRBV5-4 and TRBJ2-6; TRBD2 matches 8 bases. Germline assignment: CDR1 SGHNT and CDR2 YYREEE (reference sequence). The CDR3 is 13 residues long. CDR3 residues: CASRVGGAKVLTF. For the CDR3, the DNA is TGTGCCAGCAGAGTCGGGGGGGCCAAAGTCCTGACTTTC.

This clonotype was found many times. This chain joins TRBV14 and TRBJ1-4, with D uncertain. The CDR3 is made up of 13 amino acids. V was trimmed by 4 bases and J by 4 bases, leaving 7 bases between them. Germline CDR1 SGHDN, CDR2 FVKESK. The CDR3 spells CASSRGINEKLFF. CDR3 DNA sequence: TGTGCCAGCAGCCGCGGAATTAATGAAAAACTGTTTTTT.

This clonotype was observed at least ten times. The chain carries TRBV24-1 and TRBJ1-4; 9 bases agree with TRBD1. CDR3 length equals 15 residues. Germline CDR1 reads KGHDR; CDR2 reads SFDVKD. V gave up 2 bases and J gave up 7 bases; unmatched junction bases: 4. DNA for the CDR3: TGTGCCACCAGTGATTCCGGGACAGGGACTGAAAAACTGTTTTTT. Protein product: CATSDSGTGTEKLFF.

This clonotype was observed at least ten times. The chain couples TRBV12-3 or TRBV12-4 to TRBJ1-2; 7 bases fit TRBD1. CDR3 size: 15 residues. Trimming at V came to 6 bases and at J to 2 bases, leaving 9 bases not matched to a gene. The CDR3 region is CASSPPTGRNYGYTF. The CDR3 nucleotides are TGTGCCAGCAGCCCCCCGACAGGGCGGAACTATGGCTACACCTTC.

This clonotype appeared many times. The gene calls are TRBV5-1 and TRBJ2-1, with 12 bases aligning to TRBD1. V gave up 4 bases and J gave up 9 bases; unmatched junction bases: 8. CDR3 length: 15 amino acids. The germline CDR1 and CDR2 sequences are SGHRS and YFSETQ. Here the CDR3 reads CASSPGDRGLREQFF. The CDR3 DNA follows: TGCGCCAGCAGCCCGGGGGACAGGGGGCTCCGTGAGCAGTTCTTC.

This clonotype was detected ten times or more. J is TRBJ2-3 and V is TRBV4-1; 8 bases are a match to TRBD2. J lost 4 bases, V lost 3 bases, and 15 bases had no gene match. Germline V gene sequence: CDR1 MGHRA, CDR2 YSYEKL. The CDR3 covers 18 residues. CDR3 nucleotide sequence: TGCGCCAGCAGCCACGCAGGACTGGGACTAGGGAGGCCAGATACGCAGTATTTT. Protein: CASSHAGLGLGRPDTQYF.

This clonotype was seen many times. The chain employs TRBV12-3 or TRBV12-4 and TRBJ2-5, with 9 bases aligning to TRBD1. The CDR3 has 14 residues. The V segment lost 7 bases and the J segment 5 bases; nucleotides outside the gene matches: 8. DNA for the CDR3: TGTGCCAGCATGCCGGACAGGGGTTGGGAGACCCAGTACTTC. Translating gives CASMPDRGWETQYF.

This clonotype was detected many times. The chain carries TRBV7-9 and TRBJ2-5; no clear D gene. The CDR3 covers 16 residues. V was shortened by 4 bases and J by 1 base, with 16 bases between the two germline ends. The germline V gene encodes CDR1 SEHNR and CDR2 FQNEAQ (reference sequence). The CDR3 nucleotides read TGTGCCAGCAGCTCTATACTCCGAGTGGCCCAAGAGACCCAGTACTTC. This gives the protein CASSSILRVAQETQYF. Full variable domain (remainder filled in from reference TRBV7-9 and TRBJ2-5): DTGVSQNPRHKITKRGQNVTFRCDPISEHNRLYWYRQTLGQGPEFLTYFQNEAQLEKSRLLSDRFSAERPKGSFSTLEIQRTEQGDSAMYLCASSSILRVAQETQYFGPGTRLLVL.

This clonotype was counted at least ten times. This chain uses TRBV25-1 with TRBJ2-5; D could derive from TRBD1 or TRBD2 (5 bases each). Germline-derived CDR1 and CDR2 are MGHDK and SYGVNS. CDR3 length: 16 residues. V dropped 5 bases and J dropped 0 bases, with 16 bases sitting between them. The DNA for the CDR3 is TGTGCCAGCAGTCGATTTCGGGACGCCAACCAAGAGACCCAGTACTTC. It codes for CASSRFRDANQETQYF.

Ten or more counts support this clonotype. The CDR3 loop reads CASSLNGLAGLNTGELFF. The CDR3 DNA follows: TGTGCCAGCAGCTTAAACGGACTAGCGGGCCTGAACACCGGGGAGCTGTTTTTT. The chain uses TRBV11-2 and TRBJ2-2, with 11 bases that match TRBD2. Germline CDR1 is SGHAT and CDR2 is FQNNGV. The CDR3 consists of 18 residues. After removal of 2 bases from V and 1 base from J, the junction contained 6 bases not matched to a gene.

There are many counts of this clonotype. Relative to the germline gene, one junction end is altered; a read error may explain this. V and J are TRBV11-2 and TRBJ2-2; no clear D. Germline V gene data show CDR1 as SGHAT and CDR2 as FQNNGV. The CDR3 consists of 14 residues. The CDR3 region has the DNA TGTGCCAGCATAGCAACGGCGAAAACCGGGGAGCTGTTTTTT. Its protein product is CASIATAKTGELFF.

Many counts were recorded for this clonotype. The chain uses TRBV7-8 and TRBJ2-2; 7 bases match TRBD1. The J segment lost 1 base and the V segment lost 3 bases, leaving 14 bases of the junction unmatched. This CDR3 is 19 amino acids long. Germline loops: CDR1 SGHVS, CDR2 FQNEAQ. This CDR3 is CASSFYGLTGAGNTGELFF. The CDR3 nucleotides read TGTGCCAGCAGCTTCTACGGACTTACAGGGGCTGGGAACACCGGGGAGCTGTTTTTT.

In its sample, this clonotype was seen many times. The CDR3 DNA follows: TGTGCCAGCAGCACGGGGACAGTTGGAAACACCATATATTTT. It yields the protein CASSTGTVGNTIYF. This chain joins TRBV7-9 and TRBJ1-3; 7 bases line up with TRBD1. The CDR3 is 14 amino acids. J gave up 3 bases and V 5 bases, and 4 bases lay outside the gene matches. Germline CDR1 reads SEHNR; CDR2 reads FQNEAQ (reference sequence).

The table lists this clonotype with many counts. The chain recombines TRBV7-9 with TRBJ2-6, with a weak D call TRBD1 (6 bases). V was cut by 5 bases and J by 0 bases, with 11 bases left in between. There are 16 residues in the CDR3. CDR1 is SEHNR, CDR2 FQNEAQ, per germline (reference sequence). CDR3 region: CASSRTALSGANVLTF. CDR3 in DNA: TGTGCCAGCAGCCGGACAGCGCTCTCTGGGGCCAACGTCCTGACTTTC.

This clonotype has a count of ten or more. This sequence joins TRBV19 and TRBJ1-5, with a tentative D call TRBD1 (5 bases). CDR3 length: 13 residues. Germline CDR1 and CDR2: LNHDA and SQIVND (reference sequence). V lost 5 bases and J lost 10, with 15 bases in between. The DNA for the CDR3 is TGTGCCAGTAGTTTGGGACGGGAGGGACCCCAGCATTTT. As protein: CASSLGREGPQHF. Filled out from reference TRBV19 and TRBJ1-5, the complete variable domain reads DGGITQSPKYLFRKEGQNVTLSCEQNLNHDAMYWYRQDPGQGLRLIYYSQIVNDFQKGDIAEGYSVSREKKESFPLTVTSAQKNPTAFYLCASSLGREGPQHFGDGTRLSIL.

This clonotype was counted ten times or more. The rearrangement links TRBV7-9 to TRBJ2-7; 9 bases agree with TRBD1. Unmatched junction bases numbered 11, after V lost 6 bases and J lost 2 bases. Germline CDR1 SEHNR, CDR2 FQNEAQ (reference sequence). This CDR3 spans 16 amino acids. The CDR3 sequence is CASSFPPGQGAYEQYF. Written as DNA, the CDR3 is TGTGCCAGCAGTTTTCCCCCGGGACAGGGAGCCTACGAGCAGTACTTC.

The chain employs TRBV12-3 or TRBV12-4 and TRBJ2-3; D perhaps matches TRBD2 (6 bases). Between the trimmed V and J ends, which lost 4 bases and 0 bases, there was a span of 11 bases. This CDR3 is 15 amino acids long. CDR3 nucleotide sequence: TGTGCCAGCAGTTCTTTCGCGGGGAGCACAGATACGCAGTATTTT. Translating gives CASSSFAGSTDTQYF.

This clonotype has a count of ten or more. The chain is built from TRBV10-3 and TRBJ2-1; weak D call: TRBD2 (5 bases). CDR1 is ENHRY and CDR2 is SYGVKD in the germline V gene. CDR3 length equals 14 residues. The V end lost 6 bases, the J end lost 4 bases, and 13 bases lay between the germline ends. The CDR3 is CAIRGESGYNEQFF. The CDR3 nucleotides are TGTGCCATCAGGGGTGAAAGCGGATACAATGAGCAGTTCTTC.

This clonotype was detected ten times or more. The chain employs TRBV12-3 or TRBV12-4 and TRBJ2-7; 10 nucleotides align to TRBD1. This CDR3 has 14 residues. Germline trimming cut 5 bases from V and 4 bases from J; bases unmatched to any gene: 5. The CDR3 here is CASSPGTGVYEQYF. In DNA form, the CDR3 reads TGTGCCAGCAGTCCCGGGACAGGGGTTTACGAGCAGTACTTC.

This clonotype was counted ten times or more. The rearrangement links TRBV4-1 to TRBJ2-5, with 11 bases identical to TRBD2. Germline V gives CDR1 MGHRA, CDR2 YSYEKL. V was pared by 4 bases and J by 5 bases, with 3 bases of the junction left unmatched. The CDR3 runs to 14 residues. CDR3 in amino acids: CASSRTSGWETQYF. In DNA form, the CDR3 reads TGCGCCAGCAGCCGGACTAGCGGGTGGGAGACCCAGTACTTC.

This clonotype was recorded many times. V and J are TRBV20-1 and TRBJ2-5; TRBD2 matches 12 bases. The CDR3 extends over 18 amino acids. The V and J ends lost 0 bases and 2 bases, in that order; junction bases with no gene match: 10. Germline CDR1 is DFQATT and CDR2 is SNEGSKA (reference sequence). This CDR3 is CSARDTLAGGRLQETQYF. The CDR3 DNA follows: TGCAGTGCTAGAGATACCCTAGCGGGGGGGCGGCTACAAGAGACCCAGTACTTC.

This clonotype was counted many times. The rearrangement uses TRBV7-8 and TRBJ2-2; D may be TRBD1 (6 bases). In germline, CDR1 is SGHVS, CDR2 FQNEAQ. The CDR3 spans 13 residues. V was trimmed by 10 bases and J by 5 bases, leaving 14 bases between them. CDR3 nucleotides: TGTGCCACCTCAGGGGTATTGACCGGGGAGCTGTTTTTT. Protein: CATSGVLTGELFF. Full variable domain (remainder filled in from reference TRBV7-8 and TRBJ2-2): GAGVSQSPRYKVAKRGQDVALRCDPISGHVSLFWYQQALGQGPEFLTYFQNEAQLDKSGLPSDRFFAERPEGSVSTLKIQRTQQEDSAVYLCATSGVLTGELFFGEGSRLTVL.